This T cell receptor beta chain stems from a study of cytomegalovirus exposure and HLA in healthy donors. The CDR3 runs 15 residues. Looked up from germline, CDR1 is MDHEN and CDR2 is SYDVKM. The V and J ends lost 6 bases and 3 bases, in that order; junction bases with no gene match: 6. This clone was recorded once. The primer mix had 60 Vbeta and 13 Jbeta primers. Some clones are missing from TCRdb's copy, which holds only in-frame ones; the method was immunoSEQ multiplex PCR. This table has about 100,000 clones, approximately 80% appearing once. Material for sequencing was PBMCs. This TCR was recovered from a woman between 65 and 79 years old in good health and CMV-seropositive. V usage is TRBV28 and J usage is TRBJ1-2; 11 bases map to TRBD1. In nucleotides, the CDR3 is TGTGCCAGCAGCCGACCGGGACAGGGGGACTATGGCTACACCTTC. Protein sequence: CASSRPGQGDYGYTF.